One sample yielded the 25 T cell receptor beta chains listed below, sequenced in a study of T cell responses to AZD1222 COVID-19 vaccine (dated by TCRdb to the early 2020s). The time point label on this specimen signifies: baseline before first vaccination. Library construction relied on the immunoSEQ multiplex PCR assay. TCRdb re-hosts the immuneACCESS table, in-frame sequences only. Its copies lack some clones; in the studies checked, an unresolved V gene accounts for under half of them, and the cause for the rest is not known. Here the sample has more than 75,000 clones; roughly 90% occur a single time. Clones ranked in the top ten supply approximately 25% of the sample. This sample comprised peripheral blood, obtained on day 0 of AZD1222 vaccination. Every receptor here comes from an adult in good health.

The V call is TRBV19, the J call TRBJ2-2; 9 positions agree with TRBD1. Per the germline V gene, CDR1 is LNHDA and CDR2 is SQIVND (reference sequence). V lost 6 bases to trimming and J lost 3 bases; unmatched junction nucleotides: 5. The CDR3 has 15 amino acids. CDR3 sequence: CASSSRTGDTGELFF. The CDR3 region has the DNA TGTGCCAGTAGCTCACGGACAGGGGACACCGGGGAGCTGTTTTTT.

The chain links TRBV5-5 to TRBJ2-1; TRBD2 agrees at 9 bases. The junction had 11 bases not matched to a gene; V was cut back by 4 bases and J by 9 bases. CDR3 length: 15 amino acids. In germline, CDR1 is SGHKS, CDR2 YYEKEE (reference sequence). The CDR3 bases are TGTGCCAGCAGCCTAGGGACTAGCACGGGCGGTGAGCAGTTCTTC. Translated, it gives CASSLGTSTGGEQFF.

This clone is a singleton in its sample. This chain connects TRBV9 to TRBJ2-2; D may be TRBD1 (6 bases). CDR1 is SGDLS and CDR2 is YYNGEE in the germline V gene. There are 15 residues in the CDR3. V was shortened by 4 bases and J by 6 bases, with 16 bases between the two germline ends. The CDR3 is CASSPRSAGAGELFF. For the CDR3, the DNA is TGTGCCAGCAGCCCTCGGTCAGCAGGGGCCGGGGAGCTGTTTTTT.

The rearrangement joins TRBV11-3 to TRBJ2-7; 7 nucleotides line up with TRBD1. Germline CDR1 SGHNT, CDR2 YENEEA. The CDR3 has 12 residues. V was clipped by 5 bases and J by 8 bases; unmatched bases: 6. CDR3 nucleotides: TGTGCCAGCAGCCCTGACAGGGATCAGCAGTACTTC. Residues: CASSPDRDQQYF.

The rearrangement links TRBV12-3 or TRBV12-4 to TRBJ1-5; D remains ambiguous. The germline V and J ends were trimmed by 5 bases and 0 bases, with 5 bases remaining between them. The CDR3 has 13 residues. CDR3 DNA sequence: TGTGCCAGCAGTAGTTATAGCAATCAGCCCCAGCATTTT. It specifies CASSSYSNQPQHF.

J is TRBJ2-1 and V is TRBV5-4; 7 bases match TRBD2. Germline V gene sequence: CDR1 SGHNT, CDR2 YYREEE (reference sequence). V lost 5 bases, J lost 5 bases, and 10 bases stayed unmatched. The CDR3 loop spans 15 amino acids. CDR3 DNA: TGTGCCAGCAGACCTGCCGGACTAGTGAACAATGAGCAGTTCTTC. This sequence encodes CASRPAGLVNNEQFF.

The chain recombines TRBV7-9 with TRBJ2-7, with D uncertain. CDR1 SEHNR and CDR2 FQNEAQ come from the germline V gene (reference sequence). The CDR3 length is 13 residues. The V end was cut by 5 bases, the J end by 1 base, with 9 bases between. The CDR3 loop reads CASSGRSSYEQYF. For the CDR3, the DNA is TGTGCCAGCAGCGGTAGGAGTTCCTACGAGCAGTACTTC.

This chain links TRBV18 with TRBJ2-3, with a weak D call TRBD2 (5 bases). The CDR3 is 14 residues long. The germline V and J ends were trimmed by 3 bases and 1 base, with 8 bases remaining between them. In germline, CDR1 is KGHSH, CDR2 LQKENI. CDR3 sequence: CASSPWGGTDTQYF. The CDR3 nucleotides read TGTGCCAGCTCACCTTGGGGAGGCACAGATACGCAGTATTTT.

The chain uses TRBV28 and TRBJ1-1; D remains unclear. Looked up from germline, CDR1 is MDHEN and CDR2 is SYDVKM. This CDR3 region has 16 residues. V lost 4 bases, J lost 1 base, and 16 bases lay in between. The CDR3 reads CASSSLGRAGNTEAFF. Here the CDR3 DNA reads TGTGCCAGCAGTTCCCTAGGGCGGGCGGGGAACACTGAAGCTTTCTTT.

This chain uses TRBV18 with TRBJ2-7; 7 nucleotides match TRBD1. CDR3 length: 14 amino acids. Germline V gene lookup returns CDR1 KGHSH and CDR2 LQKENI. The V segment lost 6 bases and the J segment 3 bases; nucleotides outside the gene matches: 8. CDR3 nucleotides: TGTGCCAGCTCCCAAACGGGACAGAACTACGAGCAGTACTTC. Translating it yields CASSQTGQNYEQYF.

The J gene is TRBJ2-7, the V gene TRBV28, with 10 bases that match TRBD1. Germline-derived CDR1 and CDR2 are MDHEN and SYDVKM. The CDR3 consists of 14 residues. The trim removed 6 bases at V and 7 bases at J, leaving 9 bases unmatched. The chain's CDR3 is CASRVGTGAEEQYF. The CDR3 nucleotides are TGTGCCAGCAGGGTCGGGACAGGGGCTGAGGAGCAGTACTTC.

The rearrangement uses TRBV6-6 and TRBJ2-5; a possible D gene is TRBD1 (5 bases). CDR1 and CDR2 (germline): MNHNY, SVGAGI (reference sequence). V lost 6 bases and J lost 0, with 5 bases in between. The CDR3 consists of 12 residues. The CDR3 spells CASRDNQETQYF. CDR3 nucleotide sequence: TGTGCCAGCAGGGACAACCAAGAGACCCAGTACTTC.

The rearrangement joins TRBV7-8 to TRBJ2-7; 12 nucleotides align to TRBD2. This CDR3 has 15 amino acids. Germline values: CDR1 SGHVS, CDR2 FQNEAQ. Trimming at V came to 6 bases and at J to 4 bases, leaving 7 bases not matched to a gene. The CDR3 nucleotides read TGTGCCAGCAGTAAGACTAGCGGGAGTGCTTACGAGCAGTACTTC. Protein: CASSKTSGSAYEQYF.

This clone was counted once. This chain connects TRBV2 to TRBJ1-6; D unresolved. This CDR3 has 16 amino acids. Trimming removed 9 bases from V and 6 bases from J, with 21 bases in between. The V gene's germline CDR1 is SNHLY and CDR2 FYNNEI. The CDR3 nucleotides read TGTGCCAGTCCCCAGCCCGGCTCGAGTGGTAATTCACCCCTCCACTTT. This codes for CASPQPGSSGNSPLHF.

The chain joins TRBV6-5 to TRBJ2-3; tentatively, D is TRBD1 (6 bases). V lost 2 bases, J lost 6 bases, and 12 bases lay in between. The CDR3 runs to 14 residues. CDR1 and CDR2 from the germline V gene are MNHEY and SVGAGI. The DNA of the CDR3 is TGTGCCAGCAGTTACCTTACAGGGAAGGATACGCAGTATTTT. Encoded protein: CASSYLTGKDTQYF.

The genes are TRBV27 and TRBJ2-2, with D perhaps matching TRBD1 (6 bases). The germline V and J ends were trimmed by 8 bases and 4 bases, with 14 bases remaining between them. The CDR3 has 14 amino acids. Germline V gene lookup returns CDR1 MNHEY and CDR2 SMNVEV (reference sequence). As DNA, the CDR3 is TGTGCCAGCGGGGGCTCGCTCGGCACCGGGGAGCTGTTTTTT. Protein product: CASGGSLGTGELFF.

This chain's CDR3 is CASSLERVMQPQHF. For the CDR3, the DNA is TGTGCCAGCAGCTTAGAAAGGGTCATGCAGCCCCAGCATTTT. V is TRBV7-2 and J is TRBJ1-5; D ambiguous. Germline V gene sequence: CDR1 SGHTA, CDR2 FQGNSA. This CDR3 is 14 amino acids long. V lost 1 base, J lost 7 bases, and 11 bases lay in between.

The J gene is TRBJ2-7, the V gene TRBV7-2; 14 bases are a match to TRBD2. Germline V lookup: CDR1 SGHTA, CDR2 FQGNSA. This CDR3 is 16 amino acids long. V shed 4 bases and J 1 base; nucleotides not matched to a gene: 3. The CDR3 DNA follows: TGTGCCAGCAGCTCGACTAGCGGGAGGGGGTCCTACGAGCAGTACTTC. This gives the protein CASSSTSGRGSYEQYF.

The chain carries TRBV2 and TRBJ1-5; perhaps TRBD1 as D (6 bases). Between the trimmed V and J ends, which lost 8 bases and 7 bases, there was a span of 18 bases. CDR1 is SNHLY and CDR2 is FYNNEI in the germline V gene. The CDR3 loop spans 14 amino acids. CDR3 region: CASARDTGGQPQHF. In DNA, the CDR3 is TGTGCCAGCGCCCGGGACACCGGAGGGCAGCCCCAGCATTTT.

The rearrangement joins TRBV27 to TRBJ1-2; 9 nucleotides agree with TRBD1. This CDR3 contains 18 residues. V was clipped by 7 bases and J by 2 bases; unmatched bases: 17. Germline V lookup: CDR1 MNHEY, CDR2 SMNVEV (reference sequence). The CDR3: CASTLLWTGEVENYGYTF. DNA of the CDR3: TGTGCCAGCACCCTCTTATGGACAGGGGAGGTAGAGAACTATGGCTACACCTTC.

This chain uses TRBV11-3 with TRBJ2-3; maybe TRBD2 (5 bases). V lost 2 bases to trimming and J lost 4 bases, with 13 bases between them. This CDR3 comprises 15 residues. Germline CDR1 reads SGHNT; CDR2 reads YENEEA. CDR3 bases: TGTGCCAGCAGCTTATATCCTAGCAGTTCAGATACGCAGTATTTT. It specifies CASSLYPSSSDTQYF.

The chain recombines TRBV12-3 or TRBV12-4 with TRBJ1-1; D call uncertain. The CDR3 sequence is 11 residues long. With 9 bases removed from V and 6 bases from J, the gap between germline ends came to 11 bases. The CDR3 sequence is CASRSLSEAFF. DNA of the CDR3: TGTGCCAGTAGGTCCCTCTCTGAAGCTTTCTTT.

The chain couples TRBV7-3 to TRBJ2-1, with a weak D call TRBD2 (6 bases). There are 11 residues in the CDR3. V lost 5 bases to trimming and J lost 12 bases, with 11 bases between them. CDR1 is SGHTA and CDR2 is FQGTGA in the germline V gene. Written as DNA, the CDR3 is TGTGCCAGCAGCCTTAGCGGTTCGCAGTTCTTC. Translating it yields CASSLSGSQFF.

The rearrangement joins TRBV5-1 to TRBJ2-3; unclear D gene. Germline lookup yields CDR1 SGHRS and CDR2 YFSETQ. CDR3 size: 15 residues. Trimming shortened V by 0 bases and J by 0 bases, and 8 bases separated the two germline ends. CDR3 DNA: TGCGCCAGCAGCTTGGCCAACGCCAGCACAGATACGCAGTATTTT. This translates into CASSLANASTDTQYF.

Only a few counts were recorded for this clone. This chain joins TRBV6-2 or TRBV6-3 and TRBJ1-1; possible D gene TRBD1, 6 bases. Germline V CDR1 and CDR2: MNHEY, SVGEGT. V was shortened by 6 bases and J by 2 bases, with 22 bases between the two germline ends. This CDR3 is built from 17 residues. In DNA, the CDR3 is TGTGCCAGCAGACCTCGCGCAGGGGTCTTAGTAAACACTGAAGCTTTCTTT. Translating gives CASRPRAGVLVNTEAFF.